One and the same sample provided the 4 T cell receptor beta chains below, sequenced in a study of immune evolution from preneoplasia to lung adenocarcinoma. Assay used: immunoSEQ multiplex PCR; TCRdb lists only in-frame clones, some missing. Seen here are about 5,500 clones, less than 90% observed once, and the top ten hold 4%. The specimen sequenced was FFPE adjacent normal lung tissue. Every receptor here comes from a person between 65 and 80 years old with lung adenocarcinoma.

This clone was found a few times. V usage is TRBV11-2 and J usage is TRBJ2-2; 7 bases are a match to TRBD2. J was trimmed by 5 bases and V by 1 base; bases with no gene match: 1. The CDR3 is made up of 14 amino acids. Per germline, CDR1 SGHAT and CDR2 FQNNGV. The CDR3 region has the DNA TGTGCCAGCAGCTTAGTGGGACTAACCGGGGAGCTGTTTTTT. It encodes CASSLVGLTGELFF.

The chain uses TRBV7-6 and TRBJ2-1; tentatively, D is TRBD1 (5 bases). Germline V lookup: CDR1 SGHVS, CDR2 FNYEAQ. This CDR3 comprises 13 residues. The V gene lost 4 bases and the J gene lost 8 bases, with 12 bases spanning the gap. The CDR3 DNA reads TGTGCCAGCAGCTCCTGGGGCAGGGATGAGCAGTTCTTC. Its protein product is CASSSWGRDEQFF.

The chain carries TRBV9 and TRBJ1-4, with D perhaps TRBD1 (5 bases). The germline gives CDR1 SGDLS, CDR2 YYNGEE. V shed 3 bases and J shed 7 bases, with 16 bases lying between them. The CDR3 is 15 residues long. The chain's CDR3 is CASSEGGARGEKLFF. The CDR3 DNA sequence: TGTGCCAGCAGCGAAGGAGGGGCGCGGGGTGAAAAACTGTTTTTT.

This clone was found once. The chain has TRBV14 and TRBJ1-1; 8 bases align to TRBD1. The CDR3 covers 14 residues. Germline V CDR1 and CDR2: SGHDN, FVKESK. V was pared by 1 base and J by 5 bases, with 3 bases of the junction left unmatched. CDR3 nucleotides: TGTGCCAGCAGCCAAGCAGGGGGCAGGACTGAAGCTTTCTTT. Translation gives CASSQAGGRTEAFF.